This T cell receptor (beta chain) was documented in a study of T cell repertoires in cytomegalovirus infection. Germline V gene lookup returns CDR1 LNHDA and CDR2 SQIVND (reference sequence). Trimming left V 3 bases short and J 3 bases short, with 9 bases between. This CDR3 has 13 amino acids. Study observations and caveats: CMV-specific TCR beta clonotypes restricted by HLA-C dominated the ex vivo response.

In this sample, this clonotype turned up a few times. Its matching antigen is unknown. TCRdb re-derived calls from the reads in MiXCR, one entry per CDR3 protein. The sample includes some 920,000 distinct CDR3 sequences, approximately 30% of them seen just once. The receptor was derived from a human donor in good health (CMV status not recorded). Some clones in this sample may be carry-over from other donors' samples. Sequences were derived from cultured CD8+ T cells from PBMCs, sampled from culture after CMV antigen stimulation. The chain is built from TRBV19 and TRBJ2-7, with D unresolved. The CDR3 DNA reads TGTGCCAGTAGTATCGGTCCTCTCTACGAGCAGTACTTC. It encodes CASSIGPLYEQYF.